This T cell receptor beta chain was observed in a study of blood T cell repertoires in COVID-19. Study context: COVID-19 samples from acute and convalescent phases originated in the United States, Italy and Spain. T cells, B-cell-depleted T cells, or PBMCs provided the cDNA or gDNA that served as material.

As originally analysed: Amplification from reference gene primers served as the basis for estimated nucleated cell counts. The protocol was immunoSEQ multiplex PCR, while the TCRdb copy is restricted to in-frame clones and leaves out a portion. For V, J and clone size, that table is used; D and trimming come from the DNA. The data hold over 85,000 clones, with 86% observed a single time. V lost 3 bases and J 0 bases, leaving 8 bases between the germline ends. Per germline, CDR1 SQVTM and CDR2 ANQGSEA. The length of the CDR3 is 13 residues. J is TRBJ1-2 and V is TRBV29-1; D is uncertain. The source is a woman of 80 years or more with acute or convalescent COVID-19. The sample taken for sequencing was peripheral blood. CDR3 in amino acids: CSVDPGSNYGYTF. The CDR3 nucleotides read TGCAGCGTTGACCCGGGATCTAACTATGGCTACACCTTC.